Below, 27 T cell receptor beta chains from the same sample are listed, as sequenced in a study of control samples from healthy donors and cancer patients. Profiling relied on immunoSEQ multiplex PCR, and the TCRdb table lists in-frame clones only, not all of them. The table lists 120,000 to 150,000 clones, 80% to 90% of them singletons. Sequenced: blood. The receptors stem from a woman in her thirties in good health.

The chain employs TRBV19 and TRBJ1-4; D possibly corresponds to TRBD1 (5 bases). Per the germline V gene, CDR1 is LNHDA and CDR2 is SQIVND (reference sequence). The CDR3 consists of 15 residues. V was cut by 4 bases and J by 3 bases, with 12 bases left in between. In DNA form, the CDR3 reads TGTGCCAGTAGTACCCCGGCGGGGGCTAATGAAAAACTGTTTTTT. Amino acid sequence: CASSTPAGANEKLFF.

The rearrangement links TRBV3-1 (or the pseudogene TRBV3-2) to TRBJ2-3, with TRBD1 as a possible D gene (6 bases). The CDR3 totals 14 residues. Trimming took 4 bases from V and 5 from J, leaving 13 bases between them. CDR1 is LGHDT, CDR2 YNNKEL, per germline (reference sequence). The CDR3: CASSPLEGGDTQYF. The CDR3 DNA sequence: TGTGCCAGCAGCCCACTTGAAGGGGGAGATACGCAGTATTTT.

The rearrangement links TRBV7-2 to TRBJ2-7; TRBD1 or TRBD2 may be the D gene (6 bases each). Germline V gene data show CDR1 as SGHTA and CDR2 as FQGNSA. The CDR3 has 15 amino acids. Trimming pared 1 base from V and 0 bases from J, leaving 10 bases between. The DNA for the CDR3 is TGTGCCAGCAGCTTAGGAGGGGGGTACTCCTACGAGCAGTACTTC. Translating it yields CASSLGGGYSYEQYF.

The chain couples TRBV2 to TRBJ2-1; TRBD2 aligns across 10 bases. Per the germline V gene, CDR1 is SNHLY and CDR2 is FYNNEI. The CDR3 runs to 15 residues. The ends lost 2 bases at V and 6 bases at J; junction bases unmatched: 4. CDR3 DNA sequence: TGTGCCAGCAGTGAACAACTAGCGGGACGCAATGAGCAGTTCTTC. This gives the protein CASSEQLAGRNEQFF.

The gene calls are TRBV27 and TRBJ2-7; a weak D match, TRBD1 (6 bases). The germline CDR1 and CDR2 sequences are MNHEY and SMNVEV (reference sequence). Deletions cut 3 bases from V and 3 bases from J, with 12 bases between. This CDR3 is built from 14 residues. The CDR3, as DNA: TGTGCCAGCAGTTTCCAGGGGTTGTTCTACGAGCAGTACTTC. This encodes CASSFQGLFYEQYF.

The rearrangement links TRBV30 to TRBJ2-7; D might be TRBD2 (6 bases). V lost 0 bases to trimming and J lost 0 bases, with 18 bases between them. This CDR3 is 17 amino acids long. Germline V gene data show CDR1 as GTSNPN and CDR2 as SVGIG (reference sequence). CDR3 nucleotide sequence: TGTGCCTGGAGTGTGTCAGTGGGGGGAGCCGCCTCCTACGAGCAGTACTTC. This encodes CAWSVSVGGAASYEQYF.

V and J are TRBV28 and TRBJ2-7; 11 bases agree with TRBD2. CDR1 is MDHEN, CDR2 SYDVKM, per germline. Trimming cost V 10 bases and J 2 bases; bases outside gene matches: 7. The CDR3 runs 14 residues. CDR3 sequence: CATLLLAGAYEQYF. As DNA, the CDR3 is TGTGCCACCCTCCTACTAGCGGGAGCCTACGAGCAGTACTTC.

The chain couples TRBV7-9 to TRBJ1-4, with D unresolved. The V gene lost 3 bases and the J gene lost 3 bases, with 8 bases spanning the gap. This CDR3 comprises 14 residues. The V gene's germline CDR1 is SEHNR and CDR2 FQNEAQ (reference sequence). The CDR3 coding sequence is TGTGCCAGCAGCTTTGGCAGACCTAATGAAAAACTGTTTTTT. Translating gives CASSFGRPNEKLFF.

The V gene is TRBV28, the J gene TRBJ1-5; possibly TRBD1 for D (5 bases). Germline V gene sequence: CDR1 MDHEN, CDR2 SYDVKM. This CDR3 is built from 12 residues. The V and J ends lost 6 bases and 5 bases respectively, with 8 bases between them. The CDR3 region has the DNA TGTGCCAGCAGAACGGGGGATCAGCCCCAGCATTTT. Its protein is CASRTGDQPQHF.

The J gene is TRBJ1-1, the V gene TRBV5-1, with D possibly TRBD1 on 6 matching bases. The CDR3 covers 14 residues. Trimming cost V 2 bases and J 5 bases, with 13 bases left between them. In germline, CDR1 is SGHRS, CDR2 YFSETQ. CDR3 loop: CASSLRSGETEAFF. DNA of the CDR3: TGCGCCAGCAGCTTAAGGTCAGGGGAGACTGAAGCTTTCTTT. The full variable domain, rest sourced from reference TRBV5-1 and TRBJ1-1, is KAGVTQTPRYLIKTRGQQVTLSCSPISGHRSVSWYQQTPGQGLQFLFEYFSETQRNKGNFPGRFSGRQFSNSRSEMNVSTLELGDSALYLCASSLRSGETEAFFGQGTRLTVV.

This clone was seen a handful of times. The chain recombines TRBV5-4 with TRBJ1-2; TRBD1 matches at 9 bases. J was trimmed by 2 bases and V by 4 bases; bases with no gene match: 6. Per the germline V gene, CDR1 is SGHNT and CDR2 is YYREEE (reference sequence). The CDR3 extends over 15 amino acids. Written as DNA, the CDR3 is TGTGCCAGCAGCCGAACCGGGACAGGGAACTATGGCTACACCTTC. This sequence encodes CASSRTGTGNYGYTF.

The V call is TRBV9, the J call TRBJ1-2, with D unresolved. Trimming cost V 2 bases and J 0 bases, with 8 bases left between them. CDR3 size: 14 residues. The germline V gene has CDR1 SGDLS and CDR2 YYNGEE. CDR3 nucleotide sequence: TGTGCCAGCAGCGTTGGACTTGCTAACTATGGCTACACCTTC. Its protein is CASSVGLANYGYTF. Looking up the rest from reference TRBV9 and TRBJ1-2 gives the full variable domain: DSGVTQTPKHLITATGQRVTLRCSPRSGDLSVYWYQQSLDQGLQFLIQYYNGEERAKGNILERFSAQQFPDLHSELNLSSLELGDSALYFCASSVGLANYGYTFGSGTRLTVV.

The chain employs TRBV7-9 and TRBJ1-1, with D perhaps matching TRBD1 (6 bases). CDR1 and CDR2 from the germline V gene are SEHNR and FQNEAQ (reference sequence). The CDR3 spans 14 residues. V lost 4 bases, J lost 6 bases, and 15 bases lay in between. CDR3 region: CASSSITGFPEAFF. DNA for the CDR3: TGTGCCAGCAGCTCAATTACAGGGTTCCCTGAAGCTTTCTTT.

The chain joins TRBV30 to TRBJ1-2; possible D gene TRBD1, 5 bases. The CDR3 is 14 amino acids. Germline V gene data show CDR1 as GTSNPN and CDR2 as SVGIG (reference sequence). Trimming cost V 2 bases and J 4 bases, with 14 bases left between them. The CDR3 protein is CAWSPRDGGYGYTF. The CDR3 DNA sequence: TGTGCCTGGAGTCCCAGGGACGGTGGCTATGGCTACACCTTC.

The chain has TRBV5-1 and TRBJ2-3; D tentatively fits TRBD1 or TRBD2 (5 bases each). Trimming took off 0 bases at V and 4 bases at J, with 15 bases between the two ends. Germline values: CDR1 SGHRS, CDR2 YFSETQ. This CDR3 spans 16 amino acids. The CDR3 loop is CASSLDGTDGADTQYF. The CDR3 bases are TGCGCCAGCAGCTTGGACGGGACGGACGGGGCAGATACGCAGTATTTT.

This clone was detected once. The gene calls are TRBV24-1 and TRBJ2-1; 14 nucleotides agree with TRBD2. The CDR3 loop spans 16 amino acids. Trimming at V came to 4 bases and at J to 7 bases, leaving 5 bases not matched to a gene. Looked up from germline, CDR1 is KGHDR and CDR2 is SFDVKD. Here the CDR3 reads CATSEARTSGGNEQFF. CDR3 DNA sequence: TGTGCCACCAGTGAGGCCCGGACTAGCGGGGGGAATGAGCAGTTCTTC.

This rearrangement joins TRBV6-4 to TRBJ2-1; TRBD2 agrees at 11 bases. The CDR3 consists of 15 residues. The ends lost 3 bases at V and 8 bases at J; junction bases unmatched: 6. Germline CDR1 MRHNA, CDR2 SNTAGT. The CDR3 DNA reads as TGTGCCAGCAGTGATCCCACTAGCGGGAGACATGAGCAGTTCTTC. Its protein is CASSDPTSGRHEQFF.

V is TRBV5-4 and J is TRBJ1-4; the match to TRBD1 covers 8 bases. V shed 0 bases, J shed 7 bases, and the junction held 11 bases outside the gene matches. CDR1 is SGHNT and CDR2 is YYREEE in the germline V gene (reference sequence). The length of the CDR3 is 17 residues. DNA for the CDR3: TGTGCCAGCAGCTTGGGGGCAGACAGGGGTAGGACTGAAAAACTGTTTTTT. Encoded protein: CASSLGADRGRTEKLFF.

The chain couples TRBV29-1 to TRBJ1-4; D is perhaps TRBD1 (6 bases). CDR3 size: 13 residues. Trimming cost V 5 bases and J 5 bases, with 12 bases left between them. Germline assignment: CDR1 SQVTM and CDR2 ANQGSEA. The CDR3 sequence: CSVRRGPNEKLFF. The CDR3, as DNA: TGCAGCGTTCGCAGGGGACCAAATGAAAAACTGTTTTTT.

This chain uses TRBV7-8 with TRBJ2-7; 13 nucleotides line up with TRBD2. The germline V gene encodes CDR1 SGHVS and CDR2 FQNEAQ. V lost 4 bases and J lost 1; bases outside the gene matches: 4. The length of the CDR3 is 16 residues. The CDR3 spells CASSSRTSGRSYEQYF. In nucleotides, the CDR3 is TGTGCCAGCAGCTCCAGGACTAGCGGGAGATCCTACGAGCAGTACTTC.

The CDR3: CASSSLEPDTQYF. In DNA form, the CDR3 reads TGTGCCAGCAGTTCCCTAGAACCAGATACGCAGTATTTT. V gene TRBV6-2 or TRBV6-3 combines with J gene TRBJ2-3; D unresolved. V lost 4 bases, J lost 4 bases, and 9 bases lay in between. Germline V CDR1 and CDR2: MNHEY, SVGEGT. CDR3 length: 13 amino acids.

The chain links TRBV29-1 to TRBJ2-5; D is undetermined. This CDR3 comprises 11 residues. The germline V gene encodes CDR1 SQVTM and CDR2 ANQGSEA. The V end was cut by 5 bases, the J end by 5 bases, with 9 bases between. The CDR3 DNA is TGCAGCGTTCTAGGATGGGAGACCCAGTACTTC. Its translation is CSVLGWETQYF.

This clone was detected only once. The chain has TRBV5-6 and TRBJ1-1; D remains ambiguous. V was cut by 5 bases and J by 1 base, with 9 bases left in between. This CDR3 is 13 amino acids long. The V gene's germline CDR1 is SGHDT and CDR2 YYEEEE. The CDR3 loop reads CASSIDWNTEAFF. The CDR3 nucleotides are TGTGCCAGCAGTATCGACTGGAACACTGAAGCTTTCTTT.

DNA for the CDR3: TGTGCCAGCAGTTTTAGCGGGAGCGACGAGCAGTACTTC. Protein product: CASSFSGSDEQYF. The chain has TRBV5-6 and TRBJ2-7; 9 bases align to TRBD2. There are 13 residues in the CDR3. Losses at the gene ends were 5 bases for V and 5 bases for J; bases not matched to a gene: 5. Germline V gene data show CDR1 as SGHDT and CDR2 as YYEEEE.

The CDR3 DNA is TGTGCCAGTAGTGAGGGCAGATATAACTATGGCTACACCTTC. It yields the protein CASSEGRYNYGYTF. J is TRBJ1-2 and V is TRBV19; D is uncertain. CDR3 length: 14 amino acids. With 5 bases removed from V and 1 base from J, the gap between germline ends came to 11 bases. The germline CDR1 and CDR2 sequences are LNHDA and SQIVND (reference sequence).

CDR3 sequence reads: CASGSGTGNQPQHF. Written as DNA, the CDR3 is TGTGCCAGCGGCTCCGGGACAGGGAATCAGCCCCAGCATTTT. The V and J genes are TRBV2 and TRBJ1-5, with 9 positions matching TRBD1. Germline V gives CDR1 SNHLY, CDR2 FYNNEI. After removal of 8 bases from V and 4 bases from J, the junction contained 6 bases not matched to a gene. The CDR3 runs 14 residues.

The chain employs TRBV10-3 and TRBJ2-2; 9 nucleotides agree with TRBD2. This CDR3 spans 14 amino acids. Looked up from germline, CDR1 is ENHRY and CDR2 is SYGVKD. Trimming at V came to 8 bases and at J to 0 bases, leaving 1 base not matched to a gene. The CDR3 DNA is TGTGCCATCGCTAGCGGGACGAACACCGGGGAGCTGTTTTTT. The encoded protein is CAIASGTNTGELFF.